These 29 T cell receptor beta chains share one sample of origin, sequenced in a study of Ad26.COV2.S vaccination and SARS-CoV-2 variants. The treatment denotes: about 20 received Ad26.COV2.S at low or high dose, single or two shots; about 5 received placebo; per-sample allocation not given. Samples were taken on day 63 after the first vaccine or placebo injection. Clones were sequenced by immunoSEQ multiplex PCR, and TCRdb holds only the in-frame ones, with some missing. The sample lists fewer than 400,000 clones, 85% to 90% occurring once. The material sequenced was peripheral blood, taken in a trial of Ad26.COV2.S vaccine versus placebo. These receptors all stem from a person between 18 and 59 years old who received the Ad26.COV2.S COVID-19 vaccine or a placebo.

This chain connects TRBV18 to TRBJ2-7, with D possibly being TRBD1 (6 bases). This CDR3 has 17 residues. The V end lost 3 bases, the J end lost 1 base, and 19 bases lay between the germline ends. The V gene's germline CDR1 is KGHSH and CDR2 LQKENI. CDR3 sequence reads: CASSPPLEGQRSYEQYF. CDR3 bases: TGTGCCAGCTCACCTCCCCTAGAAGGACAGCGATCCTACGAGCAGTACTTC. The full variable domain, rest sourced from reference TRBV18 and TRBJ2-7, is NAGVMQNPRHLVRRRGQEARLRCSPMKGHSHVYWYRQLPEEGLKFMVYLQKENIIDESGMPKERFSAEFPKEGPSILRIQQVVRGDSAAYFCASSPPLEGQRSYEQYFGPGTRLTVT.

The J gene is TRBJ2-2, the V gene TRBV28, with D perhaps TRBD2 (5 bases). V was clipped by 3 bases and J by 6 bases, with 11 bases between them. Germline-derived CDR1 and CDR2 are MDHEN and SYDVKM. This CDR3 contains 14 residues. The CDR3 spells CASSLEVRSGELFF. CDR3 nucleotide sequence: TGTGCCAGCAGTTTGGAGGTGCGATCCGGGGAGCTGTTTTTT. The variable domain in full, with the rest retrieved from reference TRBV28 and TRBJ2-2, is DVKVTQSSRYLVKRTGEKVFLECVQDMDHENMFWYRQDPGLGLRLIYFSYDVKMKEKGDIPEGYSVSREKKERFSLILESASTNQTSMYLCASSLEVRSGELFFGEGSRLTVL.

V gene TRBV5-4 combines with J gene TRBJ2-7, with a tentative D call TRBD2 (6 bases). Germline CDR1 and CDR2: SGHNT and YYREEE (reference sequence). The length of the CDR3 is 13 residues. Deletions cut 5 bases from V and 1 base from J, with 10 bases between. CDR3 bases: TGTGCCAGCAGTGGGAGGAGGTCCTACGAGCAGTACTTC. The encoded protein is CASSGRRSYEQYF.

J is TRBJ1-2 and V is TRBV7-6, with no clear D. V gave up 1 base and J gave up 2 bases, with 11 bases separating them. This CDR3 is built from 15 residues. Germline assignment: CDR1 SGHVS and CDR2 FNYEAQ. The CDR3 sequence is CASSLDRVANYGYTF. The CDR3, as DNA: TGTGCCAGCAGCTTAGATCGGGTGGCGAACTATGGCTACACCTTC.

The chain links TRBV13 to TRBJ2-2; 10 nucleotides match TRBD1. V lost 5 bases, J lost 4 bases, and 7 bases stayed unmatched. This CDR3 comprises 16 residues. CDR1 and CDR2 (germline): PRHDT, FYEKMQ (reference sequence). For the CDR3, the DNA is TGTGCCAGCAGCGCCAGACAGGGGGCGCCCACCGGGGAGCTGTTTTTT. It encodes CASSARQGAPTGELFF.

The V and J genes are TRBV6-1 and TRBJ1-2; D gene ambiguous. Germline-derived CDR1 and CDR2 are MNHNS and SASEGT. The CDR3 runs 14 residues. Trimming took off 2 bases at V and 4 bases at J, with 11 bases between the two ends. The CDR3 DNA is TGTGCCAGCAGTGAAAACTGGGCAGTCTATGGCTACACCTTC. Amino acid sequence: CASSENWAVYGYTF.

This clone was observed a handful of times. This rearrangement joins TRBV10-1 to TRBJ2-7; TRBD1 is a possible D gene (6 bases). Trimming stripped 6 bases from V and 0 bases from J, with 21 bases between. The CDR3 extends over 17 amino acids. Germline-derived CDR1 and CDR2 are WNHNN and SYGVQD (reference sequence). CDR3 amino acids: CASSSGTSLLTSYEQYV. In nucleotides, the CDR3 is TGCGCCAGCAGCTCGGGGACATCACTTCTCACCTCCTACGAGCAGTACGTC.

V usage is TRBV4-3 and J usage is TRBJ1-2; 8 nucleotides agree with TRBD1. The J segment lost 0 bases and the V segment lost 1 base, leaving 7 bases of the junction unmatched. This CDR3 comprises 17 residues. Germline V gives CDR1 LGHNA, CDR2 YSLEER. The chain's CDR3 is CASSQGLRGPANYGYTF. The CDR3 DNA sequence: TGCGCCAGCAGCCAAGGACTCAGGGGGCCCGCTAACTATGGCTACACCTTC.

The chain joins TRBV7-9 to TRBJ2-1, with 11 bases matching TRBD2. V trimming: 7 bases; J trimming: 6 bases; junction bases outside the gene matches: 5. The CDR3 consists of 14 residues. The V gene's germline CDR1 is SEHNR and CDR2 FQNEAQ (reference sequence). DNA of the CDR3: TGTGCCAGCACCGGGACTAGCGGACTCAATGAGCAGTTCTTC. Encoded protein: CASTGTSGLNEQFF.

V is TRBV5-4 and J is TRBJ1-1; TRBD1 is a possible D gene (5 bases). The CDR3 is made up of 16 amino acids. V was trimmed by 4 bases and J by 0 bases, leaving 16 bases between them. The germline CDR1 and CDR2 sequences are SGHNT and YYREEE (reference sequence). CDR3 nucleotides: TGTGCCAGCAGCACTCCTTTAGGACAAATGAACACTGAAGCTTTCTTT. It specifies CASSTPLGQMNTEAFF.

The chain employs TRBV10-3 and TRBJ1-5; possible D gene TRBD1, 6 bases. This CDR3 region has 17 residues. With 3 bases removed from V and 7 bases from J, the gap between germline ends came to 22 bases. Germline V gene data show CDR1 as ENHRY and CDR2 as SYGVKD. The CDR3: CAISESPTQTGTQPQHF. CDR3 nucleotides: TGTGCCATCAGTGAATCCCCGACCCAAACAGGGACCCAGCCCCAGCATTTT.

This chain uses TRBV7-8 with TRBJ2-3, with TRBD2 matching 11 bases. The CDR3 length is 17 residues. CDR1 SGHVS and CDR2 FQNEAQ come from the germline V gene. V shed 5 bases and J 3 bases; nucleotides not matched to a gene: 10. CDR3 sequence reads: CASSPRLAGKDTDTQYF. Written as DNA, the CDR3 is TGTGCCAGCAGCCCCCGACTAGCGGGGAAGGATACAGATACGCAGTATTTT.

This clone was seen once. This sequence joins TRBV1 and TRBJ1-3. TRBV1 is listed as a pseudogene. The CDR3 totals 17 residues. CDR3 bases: TGCACCAGCAGCCAAGATAAGGCCATTGTATCTGGAAACACCATATATTTT. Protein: CTSSQDKAIVSGNTIYF.

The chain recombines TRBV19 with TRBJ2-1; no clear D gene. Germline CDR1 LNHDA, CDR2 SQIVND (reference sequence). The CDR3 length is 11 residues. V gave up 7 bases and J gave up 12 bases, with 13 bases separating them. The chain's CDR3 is CASKQQHLQFF. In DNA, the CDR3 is TGTGCCAGTAAACAACAACACCTGCAGTTCTTC.

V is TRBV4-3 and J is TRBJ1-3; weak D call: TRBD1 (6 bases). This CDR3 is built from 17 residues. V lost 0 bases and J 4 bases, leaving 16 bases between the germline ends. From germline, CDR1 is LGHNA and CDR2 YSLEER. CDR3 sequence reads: CASSQDRGGGTGNTIYF. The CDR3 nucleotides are TGCGCCAGCAGCCAAGATCGCGGAGGGGGAACAGGAAACACCATATATTTT.

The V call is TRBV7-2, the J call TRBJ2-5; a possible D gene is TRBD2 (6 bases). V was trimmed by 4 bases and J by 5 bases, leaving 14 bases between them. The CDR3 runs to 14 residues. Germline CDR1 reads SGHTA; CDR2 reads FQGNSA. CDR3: CASSSTGVGETQYF. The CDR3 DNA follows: TGTGCCAGCAGCTCTACGGGGGTCGGGGAGACCCAGTACTTC.

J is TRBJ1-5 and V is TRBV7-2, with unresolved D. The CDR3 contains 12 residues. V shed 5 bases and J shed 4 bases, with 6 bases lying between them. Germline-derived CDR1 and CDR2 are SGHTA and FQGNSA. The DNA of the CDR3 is TGTGCCAGCAGCCCCACTAATCAGCCCCAGCATTTT. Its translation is CASSPTNQPQHF.

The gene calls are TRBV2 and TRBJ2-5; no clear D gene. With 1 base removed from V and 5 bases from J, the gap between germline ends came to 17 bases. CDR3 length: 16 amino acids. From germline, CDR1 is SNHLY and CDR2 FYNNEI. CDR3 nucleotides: TGTGCCAGCAGTGAAGATCTTGGCAGCCAGGCGGAGACCCAGTACTTC. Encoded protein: CASSEDLGSQAETQYF.

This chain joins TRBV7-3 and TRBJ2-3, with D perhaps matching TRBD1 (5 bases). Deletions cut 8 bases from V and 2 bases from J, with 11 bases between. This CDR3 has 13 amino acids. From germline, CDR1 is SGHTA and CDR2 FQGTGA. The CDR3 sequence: CASGEGATDTQYF. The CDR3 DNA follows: TGTGCCAGCGGTGAAGGGGCCACAGATACGCAGTATTTT.

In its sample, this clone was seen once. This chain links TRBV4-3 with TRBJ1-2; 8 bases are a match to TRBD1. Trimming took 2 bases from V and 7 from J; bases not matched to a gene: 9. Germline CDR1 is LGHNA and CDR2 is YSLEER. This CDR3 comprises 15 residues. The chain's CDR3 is CASSQLRGRKCGYTF. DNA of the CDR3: TGCGCCAGCAGCCAACTCAGGGGGCGAAAATGTGGCTACACCTTC.

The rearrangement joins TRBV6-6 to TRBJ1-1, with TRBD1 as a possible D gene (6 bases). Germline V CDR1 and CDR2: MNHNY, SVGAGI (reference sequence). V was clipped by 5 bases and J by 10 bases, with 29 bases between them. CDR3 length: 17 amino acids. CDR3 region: CASSPPTTLGHPSRAFF. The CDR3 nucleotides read TGTGCCAGCAGTCCACCTACTACCCTGGGACACCCGTCGAGAGCTTTCTTT.

The CDR3 protein is CASSYAGQEYEQYV. DNA of the CDR3: TGTGCCAGCAGTTATGCTGGACAGGAGTACGAGCAGTACGTC. The V call is TRBV6-2 or TRBV6-3, the J call TRBJ2-7; 7 bases align to TRBD1. Germline V gives CDR1 MNHEY, CDR2 SVGEGT. The CDR3 runs to 14 residues. J lost 4 bases, V lost 3 bases, and 6 bases had no gene match.

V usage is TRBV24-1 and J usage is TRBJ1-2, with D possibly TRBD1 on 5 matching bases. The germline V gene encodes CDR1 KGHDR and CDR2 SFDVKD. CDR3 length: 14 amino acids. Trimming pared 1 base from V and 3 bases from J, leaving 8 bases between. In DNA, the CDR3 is TGTGCCACCAGTGATTTCAAGGGGTACTATGGCTACACCTTC. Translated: CATSDFKGYYGYTF.

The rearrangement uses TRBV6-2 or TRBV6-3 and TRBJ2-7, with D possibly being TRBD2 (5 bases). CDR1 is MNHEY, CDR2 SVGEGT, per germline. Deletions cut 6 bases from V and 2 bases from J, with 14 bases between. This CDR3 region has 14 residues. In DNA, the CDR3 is TGTGCCAGCAGCCGGGCAGGAGGTGCCTACGAGCAGTACTTC. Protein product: CASSRAGGAYEQYF.

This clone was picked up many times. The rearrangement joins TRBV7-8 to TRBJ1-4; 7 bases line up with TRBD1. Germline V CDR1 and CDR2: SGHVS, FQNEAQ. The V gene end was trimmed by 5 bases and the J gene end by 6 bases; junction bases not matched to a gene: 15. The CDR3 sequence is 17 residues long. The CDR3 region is CASSPTYTDRDYEKLFF. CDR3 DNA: TGTGCCAGCAGCCCGACATATACAGACAGGGATTATGAAAAACTGTTTTTT.

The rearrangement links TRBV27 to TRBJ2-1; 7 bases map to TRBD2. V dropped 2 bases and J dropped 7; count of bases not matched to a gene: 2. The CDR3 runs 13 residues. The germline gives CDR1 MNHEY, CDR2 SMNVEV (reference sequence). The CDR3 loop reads CASSLRTRNEQFF. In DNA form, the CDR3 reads TGTGCCAGCAGTTTAAGGACTAGAAATGAGCAGTTCTTC.

The CDR3, as DNA: TGCAGTGCTAGTGGGTTGGACACTGAAGCTTTCTTT. It is translated as CSASGLDTEAFF. This chain links TRBV20-1 with TRBJ1-1; D call uncertain. The CDR3 runs 12 residues. Trimming shortened V by 3 bases and J by 3 bases, and 8 bases separated the two germline ends. CDR1 and CDR2 (germline): DFQATT, SNEGSKA (reference sequence).

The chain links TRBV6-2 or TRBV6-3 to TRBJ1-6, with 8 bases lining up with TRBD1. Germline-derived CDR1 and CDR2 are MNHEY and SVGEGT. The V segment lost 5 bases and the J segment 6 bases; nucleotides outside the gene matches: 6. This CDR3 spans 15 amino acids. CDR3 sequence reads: CASSLRGTGNSPLHF. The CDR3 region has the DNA TGTGCCAGCAGTCTACGCGGGACAGGTAATTCACCCCTCCACTTT.

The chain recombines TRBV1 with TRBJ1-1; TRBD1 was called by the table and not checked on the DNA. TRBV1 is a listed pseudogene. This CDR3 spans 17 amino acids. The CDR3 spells CTSSQVRQGARNTEAFF. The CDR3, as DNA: TGCACCAGCAGCCAGGTACGACAGGGGGCGCGGAACACTGAAGCTTTCTTT.